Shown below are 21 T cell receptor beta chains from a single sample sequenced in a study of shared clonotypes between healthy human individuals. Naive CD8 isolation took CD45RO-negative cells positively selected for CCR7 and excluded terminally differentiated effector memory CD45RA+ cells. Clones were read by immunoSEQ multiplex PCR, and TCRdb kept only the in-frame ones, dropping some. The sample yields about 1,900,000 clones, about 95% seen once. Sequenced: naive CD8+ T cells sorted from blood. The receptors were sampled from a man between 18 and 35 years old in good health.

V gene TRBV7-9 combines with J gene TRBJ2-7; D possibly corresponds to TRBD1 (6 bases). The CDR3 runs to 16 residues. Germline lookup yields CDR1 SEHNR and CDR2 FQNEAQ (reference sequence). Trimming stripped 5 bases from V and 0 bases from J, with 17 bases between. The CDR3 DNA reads TGTGCCAGCAGCATTGCCGGACAGTGGAGCTCCTACGAGCAGTACTTC. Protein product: CASSIAGQWSSYEQYF.

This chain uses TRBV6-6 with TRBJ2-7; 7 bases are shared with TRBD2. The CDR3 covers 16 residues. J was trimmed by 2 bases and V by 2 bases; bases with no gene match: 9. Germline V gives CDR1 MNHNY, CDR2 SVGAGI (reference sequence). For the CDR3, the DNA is TGTGCCAGCAGTTACGCTTGGCTAGCGGATGCCTACGAGCAGTACTTC. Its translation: CASSYAWLADAYEQYF.

CDR3 amino acids: CASSSEVRLAVKGADTQYF. CDR3 DNA sequence: TGTGCCAGCAGCTCGGAAGTTAGACTAGCGGTAAAGGGGGCAGATACGCAGTATTTT. The chain employs TRBV11-2 and TRBJ2-3, with 9 bases aligning to TRBD2. Germline trimming cut 4 bases from V and 4 bases from J; bases unmatched to any gene: 18. Germline V gene data show CDR1 as SGHAT and CDR2 as FQNNGV. The CDR3 sequence is 19 residues long.

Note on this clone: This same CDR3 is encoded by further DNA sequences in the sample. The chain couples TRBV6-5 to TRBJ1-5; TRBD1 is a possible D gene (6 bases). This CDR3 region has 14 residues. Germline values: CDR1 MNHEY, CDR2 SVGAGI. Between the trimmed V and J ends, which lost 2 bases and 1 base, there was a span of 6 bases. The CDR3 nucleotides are TGTGCCAGCAGTTACAGGGGGAGCAATCAGCCCCAGCATTTT. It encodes CASSYRGSNQPQHF.

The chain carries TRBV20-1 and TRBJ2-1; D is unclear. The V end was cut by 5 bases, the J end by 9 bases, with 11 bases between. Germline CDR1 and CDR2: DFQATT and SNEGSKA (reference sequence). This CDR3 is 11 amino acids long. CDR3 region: CSARPVGEQFF. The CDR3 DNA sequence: TGCAGTGCTCGCCCTGTTGGTGAGCAGTTCTTC.

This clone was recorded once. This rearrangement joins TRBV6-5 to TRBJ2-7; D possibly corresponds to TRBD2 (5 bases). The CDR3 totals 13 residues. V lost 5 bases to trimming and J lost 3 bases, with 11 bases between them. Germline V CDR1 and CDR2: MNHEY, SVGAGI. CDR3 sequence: CASSEGQDYEQYF. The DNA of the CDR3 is TGTGCCAGCAGTGAGGGTCAGGACTACGAGCAGTACTTC.

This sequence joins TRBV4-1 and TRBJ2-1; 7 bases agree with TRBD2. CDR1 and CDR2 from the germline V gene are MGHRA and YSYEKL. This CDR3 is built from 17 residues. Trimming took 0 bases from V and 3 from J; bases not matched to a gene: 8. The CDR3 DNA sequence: TGCGCCAGCAGCCAAGACTCAGCGGGGCCTTTCTACAATGAGCAGTTCTTC. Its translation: CASSQDSAGPFYNEQFF.

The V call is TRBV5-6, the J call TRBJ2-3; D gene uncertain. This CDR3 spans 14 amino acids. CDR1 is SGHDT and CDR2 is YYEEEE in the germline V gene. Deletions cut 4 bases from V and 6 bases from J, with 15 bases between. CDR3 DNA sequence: TGTGCCAGCAGCACGCACGACCTAGAGGATACGCAGTATTTT. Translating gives CASSTHDLEDTQYF.

In DNA, the CDR3 is TGTGCCAGCAGCCCTCACCCCGGGACTAGCGGATACGAGCAGTACTTC. Translated: CASSPHPGTSGYEQYF. The V and J genes are TRBV9 and TRBJ2-7, with 11 bases lining up with TRBD2. This CDR3 is built from 16 residues. With V trimmed by 4 bases and J by 4 bases, 10 bases remained unmatched. Germline loops: CDR1 SGDLS, CDR2 YYNGEE.

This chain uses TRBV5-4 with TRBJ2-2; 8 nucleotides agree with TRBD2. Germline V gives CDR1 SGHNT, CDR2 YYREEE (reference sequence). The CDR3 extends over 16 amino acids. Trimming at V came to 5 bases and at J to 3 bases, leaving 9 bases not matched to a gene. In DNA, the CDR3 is TGTGCCAGCAGTCTCAGCGGGAGCGCACACACCGGGGAGCTGTTTTTT. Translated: CASSLSGSAHTGELFF.

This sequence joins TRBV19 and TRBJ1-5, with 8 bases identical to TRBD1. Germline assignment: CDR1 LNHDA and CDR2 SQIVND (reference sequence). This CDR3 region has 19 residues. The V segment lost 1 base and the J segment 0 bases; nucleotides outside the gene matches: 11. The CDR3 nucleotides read TGTGCCAGTAGTATAGCGTGGGACAGGAGGGACGATAGCAATCAGCCCCAGCATTTT. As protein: CASSIAWDRRDDSNQPQHF.

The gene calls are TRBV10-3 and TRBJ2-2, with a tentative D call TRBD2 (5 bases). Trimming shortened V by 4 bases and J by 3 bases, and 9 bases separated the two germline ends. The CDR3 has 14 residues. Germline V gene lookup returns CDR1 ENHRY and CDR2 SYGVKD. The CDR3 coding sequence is TGTGCCATCAGTGGCGGGTTCGACACCGGGGAGCTGTTTTTT. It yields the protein CAISGGFDTGELFF.

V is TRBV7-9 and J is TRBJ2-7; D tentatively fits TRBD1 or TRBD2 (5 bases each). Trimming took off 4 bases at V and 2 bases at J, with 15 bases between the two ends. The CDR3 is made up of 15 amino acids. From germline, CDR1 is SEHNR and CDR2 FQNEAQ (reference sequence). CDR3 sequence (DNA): TGTGCCAGCAGCTCGGTGGGTCGGGACCCCTACGAGCAGTACTTC. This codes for CASSSVGRDPYEQYF.

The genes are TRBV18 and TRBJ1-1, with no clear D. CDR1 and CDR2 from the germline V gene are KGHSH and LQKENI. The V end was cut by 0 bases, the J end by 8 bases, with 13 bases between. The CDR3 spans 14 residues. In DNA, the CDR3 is TGTGCCAGCTCACCACCGTCAGGTGGCTCCGAAGCTTTCTTT. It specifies CASSPPSGGSEAFF.

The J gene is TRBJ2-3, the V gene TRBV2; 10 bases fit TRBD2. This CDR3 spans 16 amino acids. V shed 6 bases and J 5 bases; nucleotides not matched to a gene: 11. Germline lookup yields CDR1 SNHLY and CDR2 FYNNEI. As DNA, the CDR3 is TGTGCCAGCAGGTCTTCCCCTAGCGGGAGCTTAGATACGCAGTATTTT. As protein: CASRSSPSGSLDTQYF.

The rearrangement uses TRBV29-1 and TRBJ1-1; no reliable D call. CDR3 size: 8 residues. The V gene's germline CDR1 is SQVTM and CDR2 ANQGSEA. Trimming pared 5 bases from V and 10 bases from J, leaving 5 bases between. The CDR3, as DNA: TGCAGCGTTAATGCAGCTTTCTTT. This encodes CSVNAAFF.

The CDR3 sequence: CASGLVVRPDSYEQYF. The CDR3 nucleotides are TGTGCTAGTGGTTTGGTAGTCCGTCCCGACTCCTACGAGCAGTACTTC. The chain couples TRBV12-5 to TRBJ2-7; D not certain. Per germline, CDR1 LGHNT and CDR2 FRNRAP. Trimming left V 0 bases short and J 0 bases short, with 12 bases between. CDR3 length: 16 amino acids.

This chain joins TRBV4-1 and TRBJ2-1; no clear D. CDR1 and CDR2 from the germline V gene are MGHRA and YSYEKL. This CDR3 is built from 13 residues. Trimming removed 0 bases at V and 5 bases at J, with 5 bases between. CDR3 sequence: CASSQDLDNEQFF. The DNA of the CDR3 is TGCGCCAGCAGCCAAGATCTAGACAATGAGCAGTTCTTC.

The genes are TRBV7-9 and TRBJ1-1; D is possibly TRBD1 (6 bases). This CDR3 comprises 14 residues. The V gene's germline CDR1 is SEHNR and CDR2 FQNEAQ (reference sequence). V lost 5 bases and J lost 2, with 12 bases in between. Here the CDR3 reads CASSGQQGNTEAFF. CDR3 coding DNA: TGTGCCAGCAGCGGACAACAGGGCAACACTGAAGCTTTCTTT.

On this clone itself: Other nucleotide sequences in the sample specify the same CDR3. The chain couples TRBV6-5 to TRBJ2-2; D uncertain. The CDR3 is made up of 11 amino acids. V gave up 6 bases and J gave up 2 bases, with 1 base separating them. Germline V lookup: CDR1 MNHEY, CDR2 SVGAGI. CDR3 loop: CASRNTGELFF. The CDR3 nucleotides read TGTGCCAGCAGAAACACCGGGGAGCTGTTTTTT.

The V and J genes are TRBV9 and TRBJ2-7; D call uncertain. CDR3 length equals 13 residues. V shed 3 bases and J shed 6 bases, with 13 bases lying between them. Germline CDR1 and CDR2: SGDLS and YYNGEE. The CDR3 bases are TGTGCCAGCAGCGATCTAAGGAATGGCGAGCAGTACTTC. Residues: CASSDLRNGEQYF.